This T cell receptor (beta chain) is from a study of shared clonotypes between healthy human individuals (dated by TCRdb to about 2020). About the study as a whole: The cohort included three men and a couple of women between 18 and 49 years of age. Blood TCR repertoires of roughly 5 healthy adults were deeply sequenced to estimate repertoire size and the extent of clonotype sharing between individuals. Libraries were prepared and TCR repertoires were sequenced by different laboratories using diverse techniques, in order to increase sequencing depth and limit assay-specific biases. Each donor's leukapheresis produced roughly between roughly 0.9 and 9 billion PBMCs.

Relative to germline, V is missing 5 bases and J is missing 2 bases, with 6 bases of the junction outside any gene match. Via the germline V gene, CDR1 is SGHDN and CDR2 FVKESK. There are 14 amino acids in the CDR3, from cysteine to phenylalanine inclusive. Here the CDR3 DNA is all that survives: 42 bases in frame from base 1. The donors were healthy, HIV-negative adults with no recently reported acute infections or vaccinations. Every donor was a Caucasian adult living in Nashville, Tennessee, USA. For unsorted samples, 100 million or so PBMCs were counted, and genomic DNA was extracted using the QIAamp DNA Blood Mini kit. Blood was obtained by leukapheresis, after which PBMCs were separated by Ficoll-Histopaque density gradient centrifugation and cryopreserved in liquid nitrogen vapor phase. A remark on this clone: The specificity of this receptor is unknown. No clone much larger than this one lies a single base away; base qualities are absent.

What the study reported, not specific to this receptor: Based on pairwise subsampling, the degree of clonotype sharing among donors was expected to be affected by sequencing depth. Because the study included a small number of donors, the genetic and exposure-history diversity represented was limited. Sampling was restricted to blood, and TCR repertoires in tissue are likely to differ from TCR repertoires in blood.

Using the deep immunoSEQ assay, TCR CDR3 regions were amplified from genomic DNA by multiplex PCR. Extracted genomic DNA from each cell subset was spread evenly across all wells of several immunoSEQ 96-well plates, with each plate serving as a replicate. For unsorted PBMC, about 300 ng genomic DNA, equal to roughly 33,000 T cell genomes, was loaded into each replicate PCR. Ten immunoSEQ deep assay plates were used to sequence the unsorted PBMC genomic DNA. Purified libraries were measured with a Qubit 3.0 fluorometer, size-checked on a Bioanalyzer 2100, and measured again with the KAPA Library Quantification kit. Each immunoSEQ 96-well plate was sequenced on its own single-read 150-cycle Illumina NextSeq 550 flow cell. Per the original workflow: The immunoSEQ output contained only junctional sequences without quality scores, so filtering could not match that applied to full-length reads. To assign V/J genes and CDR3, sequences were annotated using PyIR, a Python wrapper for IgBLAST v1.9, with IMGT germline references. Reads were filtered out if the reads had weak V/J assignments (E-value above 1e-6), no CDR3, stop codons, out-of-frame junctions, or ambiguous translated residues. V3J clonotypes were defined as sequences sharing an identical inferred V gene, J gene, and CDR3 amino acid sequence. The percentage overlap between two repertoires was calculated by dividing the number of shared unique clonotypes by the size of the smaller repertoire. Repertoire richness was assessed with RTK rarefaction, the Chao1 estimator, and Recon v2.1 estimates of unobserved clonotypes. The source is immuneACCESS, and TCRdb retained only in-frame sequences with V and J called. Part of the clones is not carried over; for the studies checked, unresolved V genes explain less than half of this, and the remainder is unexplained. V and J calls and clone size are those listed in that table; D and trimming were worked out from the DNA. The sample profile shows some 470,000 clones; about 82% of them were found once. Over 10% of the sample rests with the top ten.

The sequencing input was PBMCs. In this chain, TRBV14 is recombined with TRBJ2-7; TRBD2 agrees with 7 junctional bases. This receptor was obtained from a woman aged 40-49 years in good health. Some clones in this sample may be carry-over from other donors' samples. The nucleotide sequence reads TGTGCCAGCAGCATCAGCGGGAATCCCTACGAGCAGTACTTC. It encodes CASSISGNPYEQYF.